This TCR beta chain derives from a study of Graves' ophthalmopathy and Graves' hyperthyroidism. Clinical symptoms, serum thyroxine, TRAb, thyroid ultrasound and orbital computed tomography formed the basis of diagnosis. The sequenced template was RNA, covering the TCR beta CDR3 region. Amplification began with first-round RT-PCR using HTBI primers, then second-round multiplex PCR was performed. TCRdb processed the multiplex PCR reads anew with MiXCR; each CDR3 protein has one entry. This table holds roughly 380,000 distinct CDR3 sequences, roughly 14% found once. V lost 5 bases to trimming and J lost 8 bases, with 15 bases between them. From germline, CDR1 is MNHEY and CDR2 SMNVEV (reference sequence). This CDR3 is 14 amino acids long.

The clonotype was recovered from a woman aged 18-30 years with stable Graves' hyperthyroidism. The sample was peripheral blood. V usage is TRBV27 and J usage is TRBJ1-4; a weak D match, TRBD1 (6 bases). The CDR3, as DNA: TGTGCCAGCAGTCGACAGGAGGCAGGGGAAAAACTGTTTTTT. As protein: CASSRQEAGEKLFF.